The 31 T cell receptor beta chains below come from one sample, sequenced in a study of T-cell reconstitution after alpha-beta-depleted transplantation in children. The library targeted TCRbeta and was prepared with unique molecular identifiers. TCRdb passed the PCR reads through MiXCR, listing each CDR3 protein once. The data contain 780,000 or so distinct CDR3 sequences, 15% to 20% of them seen just once; the ten biggest clones take up around 5.3%. Sequences were derived from PBMCs, mostly from graft donor cells, sampled 360 days after TCRalphabeta/CD19-depleted stem cell transplant. Every receptor here comes from a male patient between 5 and 17 years old who had a stem cell transplant for acute lymphoblastic leukemia, so the T cells may come from the graft donor.

The V gene is TRBV15, the J gene TRBJ1-5; D might be TRBD1 (5 bases). The CDR3 length is 15 residues. Germline CDR1 LNHNV, CDR2 YYDKDF (reference sequence). Trimming removed 0 bases at V and 7 bases at J, with 13 bases between. The CDR3 coding sequence is TGTGCCACCAGCAGAGATTTCGGGGGGAGCCAGCCCCAGCATTTT. Amino acids: CATSRDFGGSQPQHF. Combining the CDR3 with reference TRBV15 and TRBJ1-5 gives the whole variable domain DAMVIQNPRYQVTQFGKPVTLSCSQTLNHNVMYWYQQKSSQAPKLLFHYYDKDFNNEADTPDNFQSRRPNTSFCFLDIRSPGLGDTAMYLCATSRDFGGSQPQHFGDGTRLSIL.

This clonotype was counted a few times. The chain carries TRBV29-1 and TRBJ2-6; a weak D match, TRBD2 (5 bases). V shed 4 bases and J shed 2 bases, with 15 bases lying between them. CDR3 length: 16 amino acids. CDR1 is SQVTM, CDR2 ANQGSEA, per germline. The CDR3, as DNA: TGCAGCGTTGGGGGTGAGGGATTGGCTGGGGCCAACGTCCTGACTTTC. Protein sequence: CSVGGEGLAGANVLTF.

This clonotype was observed a few times. The rearrangement uses TRBV5-5 and TRBJ2-7; D is undetermined. Trimming removed 2 bases from V and 9 bases from J, with 12 bases in between. CDR1 is SGHKS and CDR2 is YYEKEE in the germline V gene (reference sequence). CDR3 size: 12 residues. DNA of the CDR3: TGTGCCAGCAGCTTTAAGGACGAAGGGCAGTACTTC. Translating it yields CASSFKDEGQYF.

V and J are TRBV12-3 or TRBV12-4 and TRBJ1-1, with D uncertain. Trimming pared 7 bases from V and 4 bases from J, leaving 19 bases between. The CDR3 runs to 15 residues. The CDR3 DNA follows: TGTGCCAGCACCCCGGGCCGCCCGGAGGGCACTGAAGCTTTCTTT. This sequence encodes CASTPGRPEGTEAFF.

This clonotype was recorded a few times. The chain combines TRBV4-2 with TRBJ2-1; TRBD2 matches at 11 bases. There are 16 residues in the CDR3. J lost 2 bases, V lost 4 bases, and 4 bases had no gene match. Germline loops: CDR1 LGHNA, CDR2 YNFKEQ. The CDR3 bases are TGTGCCAGCAGCCCACTAGCGGGAGTTGCCTACAATGAGCAGTTCTTC. It codes for CASSPLAGVAYNEQFF.

This clonotype was seen only a few times. The chain carries TRBV12-3 or TRBV12-4 and TRBJ2-6, with TRBD1 as a possible D gene (6 bases). V gave up 5 bases and J gave up 6 bases, with 14 bases separating them. The CDR3 contains 15 residues. The CDR3 is CASSPATGLANVLTF. Written as DNA, the CDR3 is TGTGCCAGCAGTCCTGCAACAGGGCTGGCCAACGTCCTGACTTTC.

The CDR3 is CASSFGDRGHYGYTF. In nucleotides, the CDR3 is TGCGCCAGCAGCTTCGGAGACAGGGGCCACTATGGCTACACCTTC. The chain recombines TRBV5-1 with TRBJ1-2, with 8 bases lining up with TRBD1. Germline V gene sequence: CDR1 SGHRS, CDR2 YFSETQ. Trimming at V came to 2 bases and at J to 3 bases, leaving 6 bases not matched to a gene. The CDR3 consists of 15 residues. Based on the CDR3 plus reference TRBV5-1 and TRBJ1-2, the full variable domain is KAGVTQTPRYLIKTRGQQVTLSCSPISGHRSVSWYQQTPGQGLQFLFEYFSETQRNKGNFPGRFSGRQFSNSRSEMNVSTLELGDSALYLCASSFGDRGHYGYTFGSGTRLTVV.

The chain employs TRBV29-1 and TRBJ2-2; no clear D gene. Germline V CDR1 and CDR2: SQVTM, ANQGSEA. V was clipped by 4 bases and J by 5 bases, with 5 bases between them. The CDR3 covers 11 residues. The CDR3 DNA reads as TGCAGCGTTGGGGGTACCGGGGAGCTGTTTTTT. Translation: CSVGGTGELFF.

This clonotype was counted only a few times. This chain uses TRBV10-3 with TRBJ2-7, with a weak D call TRBD1 (5 bases). The CDR3 is made up of 15 amino acids. Per germline, CDR1 ENHRY and CDR2 SYGVKD. Trimming removed 0 bases from V and 0 bases from J, with 9 bases in between. The CDR3 reads CAISESTGISYEQYF. Here the CDR3 DNA reads TGTGCCATCAGTGAGTCTACAGGTATCTCCTACGAGCAGTACTTC.

The table lists this clonotype with a few counts. The chain recombines TRBV29-1 with TRBJ2-7; possible D gene TRBD2, 6 bases. The V and J ends lost 4 bases and 4 bases respectively, with 14 bases between them. CDR3 length: 13 amino acids. Germline-derived CDR1 and CDR2 are SQVTM and ANQGSEA. The CDR3 sequence: CSVGAGVMYEQYF. The CDR3 nucleotides read TGCAGCGTTGGAGCGGGCGTGATGTACGAGCAGTACTTC.

This clonotype came up a few times. The chain recombines TRBV5-1 with TRBJ2-3, with 9 bases aligning to TRBD2. CDR3 length equals 16 residues. Germline loops: CDR1 SGHRS, CDR2 YFSETQ. V lost 0 bases and J lost 4; bases outside the gene matches: 6. The CDR3 here is CASSLAGGRAPDTQYF. The CDR3 nucleotides are TGCGCCAGCAGCTTGGCCGGCGGGAGGGCCCCAGATACGCAGTATTTT.

The chain recombines TRBV20-1 with TRBJ1-2, with D hard to call. The CDR3 loop spans 13 amino acids. With 6 bases removed from V and 5 bases from J, the gap between germline ends came to 16 bases. CDR1 DFQATT and CDR2 SNEGSKA come from the germline V gene (reference sequence). CDR3 DNA: TGCAGTGCCCGAGGAGGGCCGTCATATGGCTACACCTTC. Translation gives CSARGGPSYGYTF.

The chain links TRBV25-1 to TRBJ2-7; D uncertain. Per the germline V gene, CDR1 is MGHDK and CDR2 is SYGVNS. V lost 3 bases and J 3 bases, leaving 15 bases between the germline ends. The CDR3 extends over 15 amino acids. CDR3 DNA: TGTGCCAGCAGTGATGTTGTGGCGGACCTCTACGAGCAGTACTTC. Its translation is CASSDVVADLYEQYF.

The rearrangement uses TRBV12-3 or TRBV12-4 and TRBJ1-5; tentative D call: TRBD1 (6 bases). The CDR3 has 16 residues. V was pared by 5 bases and J by 1 base, with 15 bases between. The CDR3, as DNA: TGTGCCAGCAGTACCCGTGGGGGGGCCAGCAATCAGCCCCAGCATTTT. It specifies CASSTRGGASNQPQHF.

CDR3 region: CASSLDPSGSWADTQYF. For the CDR3, the DNA is TGTGCCAGCAGCTTAGATCCCAGCGGGAGTTGGGCAGATACGCAGTATTTT. This chain connects TRBV11-2 to TRBJ2-3; TRBD2 aligns across 8 bases. The CDR3 covers 17 residues. V dropped 0 bases and J dropped 4; count of bases not matched to a gene: 9. The germline CDR1 and CDR2 sequences are SGHAT and FQNNGV.

The J gene is TRBJ2-7, the V gene TRBV12-3 or TRBV12-4, with TRBD2 identical over 10 bases. The ends lost 3 bases at V and 4 bases at J; junction bases unmatched: 9. The CDR3 sequence is 16 residues long. This chain's CDR3 is CASSFGLADIFYEQYF. The CDR3, as DNA: TGTGCCAGCAGTTTTGGACTAGCGGACATTTTTTACGAGCAGTACTTC.

With respect to this clonotype: The junction shows a germline mismatch at one end, possibly a read error. The genes are TRBV27 and TRBJ2-4; 8 bases line up with TRBD2. This CDR3 is built from 15 residues. In germline, CDR1 is MNHEY, CDR2 SMNVEV (reference sequence). The CDR3, as DNA: TGTGCCAGCAGACTGAGCGGGAGTTCCAAAAACATTCGGTACTTC. Translating it yields CASRLSGSSKNIRYF.

This sequence joins TRBV12-3 or TRBV12-4 and TRBJ1-2; D remains ambiguous. The CDR3 runs 13 residues. Trimming took 3 bases from V and 2 from J, leaving 7 bases between them. In DNA form, the CDR3 reads TGTGCCAGCAGTTTTTTCAGCAACTATGGCTACACCTTC. Translated, it gives CASSFFSNYGYTF.

This clonotype has just a few counts. The J gene is TRBJ2-1, the V gene TRBV12-3 or TRBV12-4; TRBD2 matches at 8 bases. The CDR3 has 18 amino acids. V was pared by 3 bases and J by 0 bases, with 10 bases of the junction left unmatched. The DNA of the CDR3 is TGTGCCAGCAGTTTGGGCGGGAGGCCCTCGAGCTCCTACAATGAGCAGTTCTTC. The encoded protein is CASSLGGRPSSSYNEQFF.

The CDR3, as DNA: TGTGCCAGCGCCCAGGGCAGAAATCAGCCCCAGCATTTT. Protein product: CASAQGRNQPQHF. This sequence joins TRBV18 and TRBJ1-5; a possible D gene is TRBD1 (5 bases). Trimming stripped 8 bases from V and 4 bases from J, with 12 bases between. The CDR3 is 13 amino acids. Germline V gene data show CDR1 as KGHSH and CDR2 as LQKENI.

CDR3 nucleotide sequence: TGCAGTGGGGGGTTGGGGAGGAGGAATGAGCAGTTCTTC. This gives the protein CSGGLGRRNEQFF. The chain links TRBV20-1 to TRBJ2-1, with TRBD2 as a possible D gene (6 bases). CDR1 is DFQATT and CDR2 is SNEGSKA in the germline V gene (reference sequence). The CDR3 consists of 13 residues. V was cut by 7 bases and J by 7 bases, with 17 bases left in between.

This clonotype has just a few counts. The chain couples TRBV4-1 to TRBJ2-2; D call uncertain. The germline CDR1 and CDR2 sequences are MGHRA and YSYEKL. This CDR3 has 15 amino acids. Trimming cost V 5 bases and J 0 bases, with 10 bases left between them. CDR3 amino acids: CASSWKAPNTGELFF. CDR3 coding DNA: TGCGCCAGCAGCTGGAAGGCCCCGAACACCGGGGAGCTGTTTTTT.

J is TRBJ2-1 and V is TRBV18; D gene unclear. Germline V gene sequence: CDR1 KGHSH, CDR2 LQKENI. Trimming cost V 0 bases and J 1 base, with 7 bases left between them. The CDR3 length is 15 residues. The CDR3 sequence: CASSPPGGSYNEQFF. The CDR3 DNA follows: TGTGCCAGCTCACCACCGGGTGGTTCCTACAATGAGCAGTTCTTC.

This clonotype appeared a few times. The chain uses TRBV3-1 and TRBJ1-5; D remains unclear. The CDR3 extends over 13 amino acids. V was cut by 1 base and J by 5 bases, with 6 bases left in between. Germline V gene sequence: CDR1 LGHDT, CDR2 YNNKEL (reference sequence). The CDR3 reads CASSQGLYQPQHF. In DNA, the CDR3 is TGTGCCAGCAGCCAAGGTTTGTATCAGCCCCAGCATTTT. Variable domain in full (rest from reference TRBV3-1 and TRBJ1-5): DTAVSQTPKYLVTQMGNDKSIKCEQNLGHDTMYWYKQDSKKFLKIMFSYNNKELIINETVPNRFSPKSPDKAHLNLHINSLELGDSAVYFCASSQGLYQPQHFGDGTRLSIL.

This clonotype was observed a few times. The V gene is TRBV12-3 or TRBV12-4, the J gene TRBJ2-2; 7 bases match TRBD1. There are 16 residues in the CDR3. V lost 5 bases and J lost 0; bases outside the gene matches: 6. This chain's CDR3 is CASSKQGTANTGELFF. DNA for the CDR3: TGTGCCAGCAGTAAGCAGGGGACAGCGAACACCGGGGAGCTGTTTTTT.

The chain couples TRBV19 to TRBJ2-3; D is perhaps TRBD2 (6 bases). The germline V gene encodes CDR1 LNHDA and CDR2 SQIVND (reference sequence). Deletions cut 3 bases from V and 2 bases from J, with 12 bases between. The CDR3 has 15 residues. CDR3 sequence (DNA): TGTGCCAGTAGTATTGGCGCGGGGTACACAGATACGCAGTATTTT. This sequence encodes CASSIGAGYTDTQYF.

This clonotype was counted a few times. This chain connects TRBV4-1 to TRBJ2-3; no clear D. Between the trimmed V and J ends, which lost 4 bases and 2 bases, there was a span of 13 bases. Germline V gives CDR1 MGHRA, CDR2 YSYEKL. This CDR3 has 15 amino acids. In DNA, the CDR3 is TGCGCCAGCAGCCGATTATGGGCCTCCACAGATACGCAGTATTTT. It specifies CASSRLWASTDTQYF.

The rearrangement links TRBV4-1 to TRBJ2-7; TRBD1 agrees at 11 bases. This CDR3 contains 15 residues. With V trimmed by 4 bases and J by 2 bases, 4 bases remained unmatched. Germline values: CDR1 MGHRA, CDR2 YSYEKL. Written as DNA, the CDR3 is TGCGCCAGCAGCCTCCCGGGACAGGGGGCCTACGAGCAGTACTTC. It encodes CASSLPGQGAYEQYF.

This clonotype was detected only a few times. The chain combines TRBV11-3 with TRBJ1-1; D not resolved. Trimming removed 0 bases from V and 7 bases from J, with 12 bases in between. Germline V gene lookup returns CDR1 SGHNT and CDR2 YENEEA. CDR3 length equals 14 residues. CDR3 loop: CASSLDGKGVEAFF. CDR3 nucleotides: TGTGCCAGCAGCTTAGATGGTAAAGGAGTTGAAGCTTTCTTT.

This clonotype appeared a few times. Here the CDR3 DNA reads TGTGCCAGCGGGAGGGCCACGGTAACGAACACCGGGGAGCTGTTTTTT. It yields the protein CASGRATVTNTGELFF. The V gene is TRBV27, the J gene TRBJ2-2, with TRBD2 matching over 7 bases. J gave up 0 bases and V 8 bases, and 9 bases lay outside the gene matches. Germline V CDR1 and CDR2: MNHEY, SMNVEV (reference sequence). The CDR3 sequence is 16 residues long.

Ten or more counts support this clonotype. V usage is TRBV24-1 and J usage is TRBJ2-1, with TRBD2 matching over 11 bases. From germline, CDR1 is KGHDR and CDR2 SFDVKD. Trimming cost V 7 bases and J 1 base; bases outside gene matches: 8. CDR3 length: 17 amino acids. The CDR3 spells CATSFMTSGESYNEQFF. The DNA for the CDR3 is TGTGCCACCAGCTTCATGACTAGCGGGGAATCCTACAATGAGCAGTTCTTC.